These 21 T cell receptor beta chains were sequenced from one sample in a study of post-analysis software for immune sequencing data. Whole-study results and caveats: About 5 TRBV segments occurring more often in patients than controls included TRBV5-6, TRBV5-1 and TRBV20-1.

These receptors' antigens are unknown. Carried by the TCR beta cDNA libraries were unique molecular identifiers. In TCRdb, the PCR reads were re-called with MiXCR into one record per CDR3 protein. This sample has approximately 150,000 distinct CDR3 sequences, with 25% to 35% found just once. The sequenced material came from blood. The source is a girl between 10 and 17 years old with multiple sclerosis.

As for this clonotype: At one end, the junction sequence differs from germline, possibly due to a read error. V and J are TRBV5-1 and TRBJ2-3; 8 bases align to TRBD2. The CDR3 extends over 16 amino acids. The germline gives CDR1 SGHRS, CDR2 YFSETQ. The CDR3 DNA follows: TGCGCCAGCAACTTGAATAACGGCGGGAGGTCAGATACGCAGTATTTT. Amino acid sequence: CASNLNNGGRSDTQYF.

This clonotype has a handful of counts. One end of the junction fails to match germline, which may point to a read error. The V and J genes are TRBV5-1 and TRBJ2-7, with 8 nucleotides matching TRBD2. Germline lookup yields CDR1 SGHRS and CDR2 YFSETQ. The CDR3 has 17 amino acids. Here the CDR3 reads CASSFGGLAPRSYERYF. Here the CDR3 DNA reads TGCGCCAGCAGCTTCGGAGGACTAGCCCCCCGATCCTACGAGCGGTACTTC. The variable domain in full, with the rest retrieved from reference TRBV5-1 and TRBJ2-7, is KAGVTQTPRYLIKTRGQQVTLSCSPISGHRSVSWYQQTPGQGLQFLFEYFSETQRNKGNFPGRFSGRQFSNSRSEMNVSTLELGDSALYLCASSFGGLAPRSYERYFGPGTRLTVT.

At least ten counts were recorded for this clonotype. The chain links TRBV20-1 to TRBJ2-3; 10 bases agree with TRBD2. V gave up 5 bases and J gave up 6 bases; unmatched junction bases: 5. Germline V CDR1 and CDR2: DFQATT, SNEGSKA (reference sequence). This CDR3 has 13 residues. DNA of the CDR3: TGCAGTGCTCTAGCGGGAGAAGGGGATACGCAGTATTTT. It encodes CSALAGEGDTQYF.

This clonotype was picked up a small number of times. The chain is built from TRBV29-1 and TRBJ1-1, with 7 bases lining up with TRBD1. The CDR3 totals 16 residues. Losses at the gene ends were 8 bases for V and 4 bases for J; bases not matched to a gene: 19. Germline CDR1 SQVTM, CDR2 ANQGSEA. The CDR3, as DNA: TGCAGCTATACTCTGGGACAGACCACCTTTGGCACTGAAGCTTTCTTT. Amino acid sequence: CSYTLGQTTFGTEAFF.

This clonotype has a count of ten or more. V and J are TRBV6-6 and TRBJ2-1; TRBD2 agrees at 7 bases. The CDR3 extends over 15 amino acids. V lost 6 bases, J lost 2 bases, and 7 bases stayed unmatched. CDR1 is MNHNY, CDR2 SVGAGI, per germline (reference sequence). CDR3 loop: CASRPPLAAYNEQFF. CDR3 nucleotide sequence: TGTGCCAGCAGGCCCCCCCTAGCGGCCTACAATGAGCAGTTCTTC.

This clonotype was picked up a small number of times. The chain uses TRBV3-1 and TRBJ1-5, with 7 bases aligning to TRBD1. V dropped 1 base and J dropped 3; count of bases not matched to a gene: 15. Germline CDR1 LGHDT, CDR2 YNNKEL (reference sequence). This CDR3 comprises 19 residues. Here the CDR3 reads CASSQVEPGPRGDNQPQHF. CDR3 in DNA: TGTGCCAGCAGCCAAGTCGAACCGGGACCCAGGGGGGACAATCAGCCCCAGCATTTT.

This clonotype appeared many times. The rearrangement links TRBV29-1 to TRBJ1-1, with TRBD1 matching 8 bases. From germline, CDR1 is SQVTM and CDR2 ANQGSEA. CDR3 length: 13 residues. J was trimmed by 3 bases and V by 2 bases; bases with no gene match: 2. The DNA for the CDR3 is TGCAGCGTTGAACTGACAGGGGACACTGAAGCTTTCTTT. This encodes CSVELTGDTEAFF.

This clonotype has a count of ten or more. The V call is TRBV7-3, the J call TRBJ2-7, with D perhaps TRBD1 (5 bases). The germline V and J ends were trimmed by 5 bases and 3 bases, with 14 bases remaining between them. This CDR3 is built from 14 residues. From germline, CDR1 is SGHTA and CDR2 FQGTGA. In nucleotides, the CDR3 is TGTGCCAGCAGCCCCGGACATTCGAACTACGAGCAGTACTTC. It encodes CASSPGHSNYEQYF.

The CDR3 DNA reads as TGTGCCAGCAGCAAAGCCCCGGACCGGGTGTGGCAGTACTTC. Amino acid sequence: CASSKAPDRVWQYF. The chain uses TRBV6-6 and TRBJ2-7, with no clear D. V dropped 6 bases and J dropped 9 bases, with 21 bases sitting between them. This CDR3 contains 14 residues. The germline V gene has CDR1 MNHNY and CDR2 SVGAGI (reference sequence).

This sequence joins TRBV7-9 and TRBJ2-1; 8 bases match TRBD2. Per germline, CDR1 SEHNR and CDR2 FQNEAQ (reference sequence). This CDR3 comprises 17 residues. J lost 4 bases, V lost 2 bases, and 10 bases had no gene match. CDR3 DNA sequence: TGTGCCAGCAGCTTACGTTTTCGGGAGGGCATTTACAATGAGCAGTTCTTC. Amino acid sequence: CASSLRFREGIYNEQFF. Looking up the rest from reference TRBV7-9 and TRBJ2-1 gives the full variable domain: DTGVSQNPRHKITKRGQNVTFRCDPISEHNRLYWYRQTLGQGPEFLTYFQNEAQLEKSRLLSDRFSAERPKGSFSTLEIQRTEQGDSAMYLCASSLRFREGIYNEQFFGPGTRLTVL.

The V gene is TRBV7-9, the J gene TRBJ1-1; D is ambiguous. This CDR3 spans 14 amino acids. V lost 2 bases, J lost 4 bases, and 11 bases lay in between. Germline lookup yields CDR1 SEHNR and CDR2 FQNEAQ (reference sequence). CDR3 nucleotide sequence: TGTGCCAGCAGCTTATTGCTGGTTGGCACTGAAGCTTTCTTT. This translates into CASSLLLVGTEAFF.

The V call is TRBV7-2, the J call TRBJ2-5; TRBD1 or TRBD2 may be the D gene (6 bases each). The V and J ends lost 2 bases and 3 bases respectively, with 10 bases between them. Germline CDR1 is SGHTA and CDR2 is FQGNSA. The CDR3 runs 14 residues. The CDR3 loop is CASSLSGAKETQYF. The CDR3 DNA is TGTGCCAGCAGCTTATCGGGGGCTAAAGAGACCCAGTACTTC.

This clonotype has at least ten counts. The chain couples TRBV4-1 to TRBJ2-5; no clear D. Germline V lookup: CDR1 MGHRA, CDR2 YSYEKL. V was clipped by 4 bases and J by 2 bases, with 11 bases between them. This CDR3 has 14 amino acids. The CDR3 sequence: CASSLEPDQETQYF. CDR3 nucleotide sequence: TGCGCCAGCAGCCTTGAACCAGATCAAGAGACCCAGTACTTC.

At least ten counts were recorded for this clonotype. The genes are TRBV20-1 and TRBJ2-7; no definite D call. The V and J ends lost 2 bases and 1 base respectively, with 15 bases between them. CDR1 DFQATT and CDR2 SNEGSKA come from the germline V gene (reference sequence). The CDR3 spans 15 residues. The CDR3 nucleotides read TGCAGTGCTAGACCTGACCCCCCGGCGTCCTACGAGCAGTACTTC. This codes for CSARPDPPASYEQYF.

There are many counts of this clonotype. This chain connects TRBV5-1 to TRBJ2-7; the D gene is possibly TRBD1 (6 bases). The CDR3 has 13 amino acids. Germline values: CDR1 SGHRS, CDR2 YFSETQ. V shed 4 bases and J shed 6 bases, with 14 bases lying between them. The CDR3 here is CASSLGTRLEQYF. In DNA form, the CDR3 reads TGCGCCAGCAGCCTAGGGACAAGACTCGAGCAGTACTTC.

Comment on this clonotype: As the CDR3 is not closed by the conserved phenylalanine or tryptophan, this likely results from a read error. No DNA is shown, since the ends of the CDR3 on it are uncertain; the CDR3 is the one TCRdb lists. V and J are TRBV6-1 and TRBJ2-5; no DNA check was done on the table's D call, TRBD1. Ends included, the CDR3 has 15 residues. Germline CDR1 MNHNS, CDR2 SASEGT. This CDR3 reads CASIPDSSYGYTFGS.

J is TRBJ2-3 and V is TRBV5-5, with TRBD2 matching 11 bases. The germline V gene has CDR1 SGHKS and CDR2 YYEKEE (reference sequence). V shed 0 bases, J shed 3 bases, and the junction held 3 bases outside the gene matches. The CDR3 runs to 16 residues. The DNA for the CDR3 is TGTGCCAGCAGCTTGGTTGCTAGCGGGGGGACAGATACGCAGTATTTT. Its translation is CASSLVASGGTDTQYF.

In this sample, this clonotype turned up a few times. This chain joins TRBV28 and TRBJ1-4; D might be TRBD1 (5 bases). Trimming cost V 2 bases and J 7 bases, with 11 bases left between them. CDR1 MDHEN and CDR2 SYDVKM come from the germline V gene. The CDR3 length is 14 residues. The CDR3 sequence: CASSLAGVAEKLFF. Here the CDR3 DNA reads TGTGCCAGCAGTTTAGCGGGGGTTGCTGAAAAACTGTTTTTT. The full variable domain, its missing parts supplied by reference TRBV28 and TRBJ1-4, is DVKVTQSSRYLVKRTGEKVFLECVQDMDHENMFWYRQDPGLGLRLIYFSYDVKMKEKGDIPEGYSVSREKKERFSLILESASTNQTSMYLCASSLAGVAEKLFFGSGTQLSVL.

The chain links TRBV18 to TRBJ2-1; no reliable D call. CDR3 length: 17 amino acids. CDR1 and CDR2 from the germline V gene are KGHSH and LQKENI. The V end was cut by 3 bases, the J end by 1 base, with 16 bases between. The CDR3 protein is CASSPLSATSSYNEQFF. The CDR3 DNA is TGTGCCAGCTCACCGCTTTCGGCTACCTCTTCCTACAATGAGCAGTTCTTC.

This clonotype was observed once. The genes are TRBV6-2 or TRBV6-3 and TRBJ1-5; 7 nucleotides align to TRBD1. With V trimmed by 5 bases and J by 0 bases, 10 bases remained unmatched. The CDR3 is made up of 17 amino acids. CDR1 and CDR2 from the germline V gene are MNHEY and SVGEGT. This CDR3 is CASSTTGTYYSNQPQHF. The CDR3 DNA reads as TGTGCCAGCAGTACGACAGGGACTTACTATAGCAATCAGCCCCAGCATTTT.

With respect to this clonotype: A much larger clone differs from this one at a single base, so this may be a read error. The CDR3 DNA reads as TGCAGCGTTGAGCCTAGCGGTAAAAACATTCGGTACTTC. Protein sequence: CSVEPSGKNIRYF. The rearrangement joins TRBV29-1 to TRBJ2-4, with 7 bases that match TRBD2. CDR1 SQVTM and CDR2 ANQGSEA come from the germline V gene. The CDR3 has 13 residues.